The 22 T cell receptor beta chains below were found in one sample sequenced in a study of blood T cell repertoires in COVID-19. Method: immunoSEQ multiplex PCR; TCRdb's copy keeps in-frame clones and lacks some. The table has roughly 260,000 clones, 86% seen once; the top ten hold over 7.5%. Sequencing used peripheral blood. All receptors derive from a man aged 35 to 55 who had recovered from COVID-19.

The chain carries TRBV19 and TRBJ1-1, with a weak D call TRBD1 (5 bases). The V end was cut by 7 bases, the J end by 9 bases, with 12 bases between. Germline CDR1 and CDR2: LNHDA and SQIVND (reference sequence). The CDR3 has 11 residues. The CDR3, as DNA: TGTGCCAGTACCCTGGGGCCTAAAGCTTTCTTT. It is translated as CASTLGPKAFF.

The chain carries TRBV11-2 and TRBJ2-7, with 8 bases identical to TRBD2. This CDR3 contains 15 residues. Germline V lookup: CDR1 SGHAT, CDR2 FQNNGV. J gave up 5 bases and V 0 bases, and 6 bases lay outside the gene matches. DNA for the CDR3: TGTGCCAGCAGCTTAGAACGCGGGGGGTACGACGAGCAGTACTTC. Translating gives CASSLERGGYDEQYF. Complete variable domain (other parts from reference TRBV11-2 and TRBJ2-7): EAGVAQSPRYKIIEKRQSVAFWCNPISGHATLYWYQQILGQGPKLLIQFQNNGVVDDSQLPKDRFSAERLKGVDSTLKIQPAKLEDSAVYLCASSLERGGYDEQYFGPGTRLTVT.

This rearrangement joins TRBV2 to TRBJ2-4, with D maybe TRBD2 (5 bases). The V gene lost 5 bases and the J gene lost 1 base, with 21 bases spanning the gap. This CDR3 comprises 18 residues. The germline CDR1 and CDR2 sequences are SNHLY and FYNNEI. In nucleotides, the CDR3 is TGTGCCAGCAGTTCTCCCAAGCTCAGCGGCCGGGCCAAAAACATTCAGTACTTC. Translated, it gives CASSSPKLSGRAKNIQYF.

This clone was detected a few times. This rearrangement joins TRBV25-1 to TRBJ2-1, with 9 bases aligning to TRBD1. Germline V lookup: CDR1 MGHDK, CDR2 SYGVNS. Trimming at V came to 1 base and at J to 6 bases, leaving 13 bases not matched to a gene. This CDR3 contains 18 residues. Here the CDR3 reads CASSESDRGFPSSNEQFF. The CDR3 DNA is TGTGCCAGCAGTGAATCGGACAGGGGCTTCCCTTCTTCCAATGAGCAGTTCTTC.

This clone appeared a few times. J is TRBJ1-1 and V is TRBV12-5; D uncertain. CDR3 length equals 11 residues. The V gene's germline CDR1 is LGHNT and CDR2 FRNRAP. V lost 5 bases and J lost 3, with 4 bases in between. Here the CDR3 DNA reads TGTGCTAGTGGTCTCGACACTGAAGCTTTCTTT. It codes for CASGLDTEAFF.

In its sample, this clone was seen once. The genes are TRBV11-2 and TRBJ2-2; tentatively, D is TRBD1 (5 bases). Deletions cut 5 bases from V and 3 bases from J, with 13 bases between. The CDR3 consists of 15 residues. CDR1 is SGHAT, CDR2 FQNNGV, per germline. CDR3 amino acids: CASSPRVGDTGELFF. Written as DNA, the CDR3 is TGTGCCAGCAGCCCCAGGGTAGGGGACACCGGGGAGCTGTTTTTT.

The chain recombines TRBV7-2 with TRBJ2-7; 9 nucleotides align to TRBD2. J gave up 4 bases and V 5 bases, and 6 bases lay outside the gene matches. The CDR3 is 14 amino acids. Germline values: CDR1 SGHTA, CDR2 FQGNSA. CDR3 region: CASSADSGGYEQYF. CDR3 DNA: TGTGCCAGCAGCGCTGATAGCGGGGGATACGAGCAGTACTTC.

V gene TRBV7-3 combines with J gene TRBJ2-5; 11 bases align to TRBD2. The J segment lost 5 bases and the V segment lost 5 bases, leaving 10 bases of the junction unmatched. The CDR3 consists of 16 residues. In germline, CDR1 is SGHTA, CDR2 FQGTGA. The CDR3 spells CASSRLAGGDWETQYF. In DNA form, the CDR3 reads TGTGCCAGCAGCCGGTTAGCGGGAGGGGACTGGGAGACCCAGTACTTC.

The J gene is TRBJ2-7, the V gene TRBV5-6; 8 bases map to TRBD2. After removal of 6 bases from V and 0 bases from J, the junction contained 8 bases not matched to a gene. CDR1 and CDR2 from the germline V gene are SGHDT and YYEEEE. The CDR3 is 15 amino acids. The CDR3 bases are TGTGCCAGCATTGGACTAGCCCTCAACTCCTACGAGCAGTACTTC. Translating it yields CASIGLALNSYEQYF.

This chain connects TRBV5-4 to TRBJ1-1, with 8 bases matching TRBD1. The length of the CDR3 is 14 residues. V was clipped by 2 bases and J by 4 bases; unmatched bases: 4. Germline V gives CDR1 SGHNT, CDR2 YYREEE (reference sequence). In nucleotides, the CDR3 is TGTGCCAGCAGCTTTCGACAGGGGACCACTGAAGCTTTCTTT. Translated: CASSFRQGTTEAFF. Supplemented by reference TRBV5-4 and TRBJ1-1, the full variable domain reads ETGVTQSPTHLIKTRGQQVTLRCSSQSGHNTVSWYQQALGQGPQFIFQYYREEENGRGNFPPRFSGLQFPNYSSELNVNALELDDSALYLCASSFRQGTTEAFFGQGTRLTVV.

V usage is TRBV27 and J usage is TRBJ1-5; 10 bases agree with TRBD1. Germline values: CDR1 MNHEY, CDR2 SMNVEV (reference sequence). Trimming cost V 3 bases and J 4 bases; bases outside gene matches: 12. The CDR3 is made up of 18 amino acids. CDR3 protein: CASSLESPGQGRNQPQHF. CDR3 coding DNA: TGTGCCAGCAGTTTGGAATCTCCGGGACAGGGGAGAAATCAGCCCCAGCATTTT.

The chain combines TRBV6-6 with TRBJ2-7, with D possibly matching TRBD1 (6 bases). This CDR3 is built from 14 residues. The V end was cut by 0 bases, the J end by 5 bases, with 11 bases between. CDR1 is MNHNY and CDR2 is SVGAGI in the germline V gene (reference sequence). The CDR3 spells CASSYSGTYNEQYF. The DNA for the CDR3 is TGTGCCAGCAGTTACTCTGGGACATATAACGAGCAGTACTTC.

The chain combines TRBV7-8 with TRBJ1-2, with a weak D call TRBD1 (5 bases). Per the germline V gene, CDR1 is SGHVS and CDR2 is FQNEAQ. Trimming took 5 bases from V and 4 from J, leaving 8 bases between them. The CDR3 has 12 amino acids. CDR3 nucleotides: TGTGCCAGCAGCCACGACAGCTATGGCTACACCTTC. It yields the protein CASSHDSYGYTF.

This clone has a handful of counts. The same CDR3 can be traced to other DNA sequences in this sample. The chain is built from TRBV3-1 (or the pseudogene TRBV3-2) and TRBJ1-1; a possible D gene is TRBD1 (5 bases). The V gene lost 6 bases and the J gene lost 1 base, with 9 bases spanning the gap. Germline lookup yields CDR1 LGHDT and CDR2 YNNKEL (reference sequence). The CDR3 runs 13 residues. In DNA form, the CDR3 reads TGTGCCAGCAGTCGTACAGGGAACACTGAAGCTTTCTTT. Residues: CASSRTGNTEAFF.

The rearrangement links TRBV28 to TRBJ1-6; 7 bases align to TRBD1. The CDR3 has 14 residues. Germline values: CDR1 MDHEN, CDR2 SYDVKM. The ends lost 10 bases at V and 7 bases at J; junction bases unmatched: 10. The CDR3 DNA follows: TGTGCCACCCCGGGGGACAGAACGAATTCACCCCTCCACTTT. Translation gives CATPGDRTNSPLHF.

The chain recombines TRBV7-9 with TRBJ2-3, with D maybe TRBD1 (6 bases). V lost 4 bases to trimming and J lost 1 base, with 12 bases between them. Germline CDR1 reads SEHNR; CDR2 reads FQNEAQ (reference sequence). The CDR3 covers 15 residues. The CDR3 reads CASSSGHGGTDTQYF. The CDR3 nucleotides read TGTGCCAGCAGCTCGGGACACGGAGGCACAGATACGCAGTATTTT.

The chain's CDR3 is CASSTTTGMDGYTF. CDR3 nucleotide sequence: TGTGCCAGTAGTACAACCACAGGGATGGATGGCTACACCTTC. J is TRBJ1-2 and V is TRBV19; weak D call: TRBD1 (6 bases). CDR1 LNHDA and CDR2 SQIVND come from the germline V gene (reference sequence). V was trimmed by 4 bases and J by 6 bases, leaving 15 bases between them. This CDR3 has 14 residues.

The V gene is TRBV19, the J gene TRBJ1-1; D possibly corresponds to TRBD1 (6 bases). The CDR3 length is 13 residues. Germline V lookup: CDR1 LNHDA, CDR2 SQIVND (reference sequence). V was clipped by 10 bases and J by 1 base, with 13 bases between them. CDR3 loop: CAIRTDQNTEAFF. CDR3 nucleotides: TGTGCCATTCGGACAGACCAGAACACTGAAGCTTTCTTT.

The chain joins TRBV12-3 or TRBV12-4 to TRBJ1-6; D unclear. There are 13 residues in the CDR3. Trimming pared 7 bases from V and 3 bases from J, leaving 7 bases between. CDR3 nucleotides: TGTGCCAGCACCGGCGGCTATAATTCACCCCTCCACTTT. As protein: CASTGGYNSPLHF.

As DNA, the CDR3 is TGCGCCAGCAGCTGGGCCGGGGGGCGCCGCTCCTACGAGCAGTACTTC. Amino acid sequence: CASSWAGGRRSYEQYF. The chain recombines TRBV5-1 with TRBJ2-7, with a tentative D call TRBD2 (7 bases). Between the trimmed V and J ends, which lost 3 bases and 0 bases, there was a span of 16 bases. The CDR3 has 16 amino acids. CDR1 is SGHRS, CDR2 YFSETQ, per germline. Complete variable domain (other parts from reference TRBV5-1 and TRBJ2-7): KAGVTQTPRYLIKTRGQQVTLSCSPISGHRSVSWYQQTPGQGLQFLFEYFSETQRNKGNFPGRFSGRQFSNSRSEMNVSTLELGDSALYLCASSWAGGRRSYEQYFGPGTRLTVT.

J is TRBJ2-3 and V is TRBV28, with 8 bases that match TRBD2. The CDR3 is made up of 12 amino acids. The germline gives CDR1 MDHEN, CDR2 SYDVKM. Trimming cost V 5 bases and J 9 bases; bases outside gene matches: 4. The CDR3 sequence: CASSQLAATQYF. The CDR3 DNA is TGTGCCAGCAGTCAACTAGCGGCAACGCAGTATTTT. Full variable domain (remainder filled in from reference TRBV28 and TRBJ2-3): DVKVTQSSRYLVKRTGEKVFLECVQDMDHENMFWYRQDPGLGLRLIYFSYDVKMKEKGDIPEGYSVSREKKERFSLILESASTNQTSMYLCASSQLAATQYFGPGTRLTVL.

In its sample, this clone was seen a few times. V usage is TRBV7-9 and J usage is TRBJ2-4, with 10 bases lining up with TRBD1. The CDR3 spans 18 residues. Unmatched junction bases numbered 9, after V lost 3 bases and J lost 1 base. Germline V lookup: CDR1 SEHNR, CDR2 FQNEAQ (reference sequence). The CDR3 sequence is CASSLDSPGQGAKNIQYF. In DNA form, the CDR3 reads TGTGCCAGCAGCTTGGATTCACCGGGACAGGGGGCCAAAAACATTCAGTACTTC.